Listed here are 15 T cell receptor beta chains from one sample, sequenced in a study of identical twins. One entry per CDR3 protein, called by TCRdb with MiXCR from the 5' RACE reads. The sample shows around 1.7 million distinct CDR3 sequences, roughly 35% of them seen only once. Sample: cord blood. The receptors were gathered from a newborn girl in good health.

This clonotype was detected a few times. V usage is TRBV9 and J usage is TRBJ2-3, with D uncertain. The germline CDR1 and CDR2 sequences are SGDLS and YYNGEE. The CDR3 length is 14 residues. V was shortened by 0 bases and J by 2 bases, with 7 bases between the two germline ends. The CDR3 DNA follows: TGTGCCAGCAGCGTAGACTACAACACAGATACGCAGTATTTT. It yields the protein CASSVDYNTDTQYF.

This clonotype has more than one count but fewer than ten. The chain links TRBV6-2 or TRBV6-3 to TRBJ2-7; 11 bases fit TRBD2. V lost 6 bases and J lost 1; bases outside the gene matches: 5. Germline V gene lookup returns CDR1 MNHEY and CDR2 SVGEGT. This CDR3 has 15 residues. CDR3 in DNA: TGTGCCAGCAGGCTTCGACTAGCGGGGTCCTACGAGCAGTACTTC. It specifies CASRLRLAGSYEQYF.

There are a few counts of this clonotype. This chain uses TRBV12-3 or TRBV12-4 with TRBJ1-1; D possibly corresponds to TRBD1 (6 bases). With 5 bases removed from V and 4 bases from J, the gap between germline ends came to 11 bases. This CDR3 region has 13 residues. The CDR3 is CASSTTGVTEAFF. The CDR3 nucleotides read TGTGCCAGCAGTACGACAGGAGTCACTGAAGCTTTCTTT.

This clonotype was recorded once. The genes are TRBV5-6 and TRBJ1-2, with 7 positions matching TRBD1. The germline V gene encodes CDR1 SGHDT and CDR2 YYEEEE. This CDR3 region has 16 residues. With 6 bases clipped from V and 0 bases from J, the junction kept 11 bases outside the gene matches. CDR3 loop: CASNESGQPSNYGYTF. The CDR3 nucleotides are TGTGCCAGCAACGAATCGGGACAGCCATCTAACTATGGCTACACCTTC.

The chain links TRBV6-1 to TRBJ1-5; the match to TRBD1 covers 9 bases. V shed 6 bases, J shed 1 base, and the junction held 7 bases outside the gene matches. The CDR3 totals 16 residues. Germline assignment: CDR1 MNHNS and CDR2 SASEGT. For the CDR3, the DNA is TGTGCCAGCAGCCCCATACAGGGGGCGAGCAATCAGCCCCAGCATTTT. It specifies CASSPIQGASNQPQHF.

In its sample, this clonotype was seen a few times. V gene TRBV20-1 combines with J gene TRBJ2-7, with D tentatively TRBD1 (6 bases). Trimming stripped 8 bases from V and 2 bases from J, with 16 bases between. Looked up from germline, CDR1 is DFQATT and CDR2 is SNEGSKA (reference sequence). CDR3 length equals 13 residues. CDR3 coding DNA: TGCAGTTCGAGATATGGACAGACCTACGAGCAGTACTTC. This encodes CSSRYGQTYEQYF.

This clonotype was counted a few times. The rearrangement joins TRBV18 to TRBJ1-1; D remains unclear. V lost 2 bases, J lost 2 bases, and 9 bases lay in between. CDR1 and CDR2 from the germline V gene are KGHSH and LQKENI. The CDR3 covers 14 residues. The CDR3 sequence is CASSPSGSNTEAFF. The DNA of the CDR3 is TGTGCCAGCTCACCATCGGGGAGTAACACTGAAGCTTTCTTT.

As DNA, the CDR3 is TGTGCCAGCAGTCAGAACAGGGGCCCCTACGAGCAGTACTTC. As protein: CASSQNRGPYEQYF. The chain is built from TRBV27 and TRBJ2-7; 7 bases are a match to TRBD1. Germline CDR1 is MNHEY and CDR2 is SMNVEV (reference sequence). With V trimmed by 5 bases and J by 2 bases, 6 bases remained unmatched. The CDR3 covers 14 residues.

DNA for the CDR3: TGCAGCGTAAGCCTCACCGGGGTGGAAAGGAACACTGAAGCTTTCTTT. This gives the protein CSVSLTGVERNTEAFF. The gene calls are TRBV29-1 and TRBJ1-1, with D uncertain. Trimming shortened V by 6 bases and J by 1 base, and 21 bases separated the two germline ends. CDR3 size: 16 residues. Germline V gives CDR1 SQVTM, CDR2 ANQGSEA.

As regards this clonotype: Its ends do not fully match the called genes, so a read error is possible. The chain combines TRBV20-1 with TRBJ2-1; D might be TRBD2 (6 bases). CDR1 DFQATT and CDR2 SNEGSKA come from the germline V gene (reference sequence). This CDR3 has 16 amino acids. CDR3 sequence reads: CSARETSSQTYNEQFF. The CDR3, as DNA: TGCAGTGCCAGAGAAACTAGCTCCCAAACCTACAATGAGCAGTTCTTC.

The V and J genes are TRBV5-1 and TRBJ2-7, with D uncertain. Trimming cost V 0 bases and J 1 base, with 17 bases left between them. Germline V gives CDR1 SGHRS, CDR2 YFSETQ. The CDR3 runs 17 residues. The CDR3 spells CASSLAYSVSSSYEQYF. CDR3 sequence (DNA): TGCGCCAGCAGCTTGGCGTATTCGGTTTCGAGTTCCTACGAGCAGTACTTC.

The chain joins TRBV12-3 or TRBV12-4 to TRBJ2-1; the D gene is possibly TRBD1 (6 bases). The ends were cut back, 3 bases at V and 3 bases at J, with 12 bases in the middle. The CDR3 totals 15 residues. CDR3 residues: CASSFWGPRYNEQFF. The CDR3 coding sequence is TGTGCCAGCAGTTTCTGGGGGCCCCGCTACAATGAGCAGTTCTTC.

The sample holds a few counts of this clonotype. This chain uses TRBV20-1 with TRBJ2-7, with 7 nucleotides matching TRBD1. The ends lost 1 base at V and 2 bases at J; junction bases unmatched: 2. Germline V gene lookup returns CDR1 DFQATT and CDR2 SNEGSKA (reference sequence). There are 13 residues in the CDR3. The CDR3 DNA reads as TGCAGTGCTAGAGTTGGGACAGCCTACGAGCAGTACTTC. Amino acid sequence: CSARVGTAYEQYF.

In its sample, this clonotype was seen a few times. The CDR3 loop reads CASSELEGVGEKLFF. In nucleotides, the CDR3 is TGTGCCAGCAGTGAATTGGAGGGGGTCGGCGAAAAACTGTTTTTT. This chain uses TRBV25-1 with TRBJ1-4; D might be TRBD1 (6 bases). The CDR3 has 15 residues. Trimming took off 1 base at V and 8 bases at J, with 14 bases between the two ends. Germline values: CDR1 MGHDK, CDR2 SYGVNS.

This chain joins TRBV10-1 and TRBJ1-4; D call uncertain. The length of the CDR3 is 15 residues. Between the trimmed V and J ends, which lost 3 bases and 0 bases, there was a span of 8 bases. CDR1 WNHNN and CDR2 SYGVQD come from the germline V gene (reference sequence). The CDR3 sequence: CASSDRQPTNEKLFF. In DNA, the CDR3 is TGCGCCAGCAGTGACAGGCAACCAACTAATGAAAAACTGTTTTTT.